This entry is about one T cell receptor (beta chain). The sample is drawn from a study of T cell responses to AZD1222 COVID-19 vaccine. Profiled with immunoSEQ multiplex PCR; TCRdb holds only in-frame clones, not every one. The sample holds 65,000 to 80,000 clones, around 90% seen once. Trimming left V 0 bases short and J 0 bases short, with 10 bases between. The germline V gene has CDR1 LGHDT and CDR2 YNNKEL (reference sequence). This CDR3 comprises 16 residues. The sequence derives from an adult in good health. The chain recombines TRBV3-1 (or the pseudogene TRBV3-2) with TRBJ2-3; no reliable D call. Sequencing used peripheral blood, obtained on day 0 of AZD1222 vaccination. The CDR3 here is CASSQDGAGSTDTQYF. CDR3 coding DNA: TGTGCCAGCAGCCAAGACGGCGCCGGCAGCACAGATACGCAGTATTTT.